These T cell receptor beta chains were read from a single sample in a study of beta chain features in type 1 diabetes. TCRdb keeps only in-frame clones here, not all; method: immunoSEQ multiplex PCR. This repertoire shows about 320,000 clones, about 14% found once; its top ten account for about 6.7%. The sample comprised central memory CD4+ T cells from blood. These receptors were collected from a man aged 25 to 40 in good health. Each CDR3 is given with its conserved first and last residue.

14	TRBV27	CASSLLGGEETQYF
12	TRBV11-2	CASSQGVGEQFF
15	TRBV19	CASTAQGVGGETQYF
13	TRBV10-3	CAISENTGWGYTF
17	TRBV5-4	CASRRGSFSSGANVLTF
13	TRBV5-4	CASRRQREETQYF
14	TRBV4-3	CASSQDPEGTEAFF
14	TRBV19	CASSSGGFRETQYF
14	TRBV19	CASTDGVKSREAFF
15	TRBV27	CASSPHRGGRETQYF
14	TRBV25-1	CASSEWKGTYEQYF
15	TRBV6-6	CASSLPGQAESPLHF
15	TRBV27	CASKLAGVGTGELFF
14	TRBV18	CASSPSLAGETQYF
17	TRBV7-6	CASSLAGGRGADQPQHF
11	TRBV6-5	CASTYYNEQFF
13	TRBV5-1	CASSFEGGYGYTF
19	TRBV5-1	CASSPVVGTGSSGANVLTF
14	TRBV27	CASSLIGQQETQYF
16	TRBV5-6	CASSHNARQSRETQYF
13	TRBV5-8	CASTFGLNTEAFF
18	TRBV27	CASRTPGTSGRGLDTQYF
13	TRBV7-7	CASSEGREETQYF
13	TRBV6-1	CASSTGGSYEQYF
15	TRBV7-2	CASSPVSSGGNTIYF
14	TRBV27	CASSQGQVGGEQFF